These T cell receptor beta chains were read from a single sample in a study of glioma-infiltrating T cells. TCRdb fed the multiplex PCR reads into MiXCR, producing one record per CDR3 protein. The sample contains about 89,000 distinct CDR3 sequences, about 23% of which appear only once. Sample: glioma tissue, nonneoplastic brain tissue, or PBMCs (not recorded which). The receptors derive from a human donor with low-grade glioma or glioblastoma, undergoing nonglioma brain surgery, or in good health (not recorded which). Each CDR3 is given with its conserved first and last residue. A D gene is named only where the DNA matches it firmly. For some rows the clone size is stated as once, few or many, or as a class when expanded; others skip it.

TRBV18	TRBJ1-1	many	-	TGTGCCAGCTCACCACCGATTTGGGGGACAGCTTTCTTT	CASSPPIWGTAFF
TRBV6-1	TRBJ1-2	many	-	TGTGCCAGCAGTTACGGGGGTTCCTCCCTACTGGGCTTC	CASSYGGSSLLGF
TRBV6-1	TRBJ2-2	many	TRBD2	TGTGCCAGCAGTCGAACTAGCGGCCCCGGGGAGCTGTTTTTT	CASSRTSGPGELFF
TRBV7-6	TRBJ2-2	many	-	TGTGCCAGCAGCTTATCTAGCTTGAACACCGGGGAGCTGTTTTTT	CASSLSSLNTGELFF
TRBV5-1	TRBJ2-5	-	-	TGCGCCAGCAGAAGGGGGACAACCCAAGAGACCCAGTACTTC	CASRRGTTQETQYF
TRBV11-2	TRBJ2-1	-	TRBD2	TGTGCCAGCAGTCGAGCGGGGGGGGCCTACAATGAGCAGTTCTTC	CASSRAGGAYNEQFF
TRBV6-1	TRBJ2-7	many	-	TGTGCCAGCAGTACCGCCCCCCCGACCGTTCGTGGGCACTACGAGCAGTACTTC	CASSTAPPTVRGHYEQYF
TRBV20-1	TRBJ1-1	many	-	TGCAGTGCTAGATTCGGTGGTAGGACAATTTTT	CSARFGGRTIF
TRBV7-2	TRBJ2-5	many	-	TGTGCCAGCAGCTTAGTAGTCCCTGGAGGAGCAGTATTTGAATCGGAGACCCAGTACTTC	CASSLVVPGGAVFESETQYF
TRBV7-9	TRBJ1-2	-	-	TGTGCCAGCAGCTTAGCGACGGCAGGGAATAACTATGGCTACACCTTC	CASSLATAGNNYGYTF
TRBV30	TRBJ2-5	-	TRBD1	TGTGCCTGGAGCCCAACAGGGGTAGAGACCCAGTACTTC	CAWSPTGVETQYF
TRBV29-1	TRBJ2-7	few	-	TGCAGCGTTGTCCCAGGGCCACAGTCCTACGAGCAGTACTTC	CSVVPGPQSYEQYF
TRBV7-2	TRBJ2-4	many	TRBD1	TGTGCCAGCAGCTTACCGAGACAGGGTTCCAAAAACATTCAGTACTTC	CASSLPRQGSKNIQYF
TRBV6-1	TRBJ2-3	many	-	TGTGCCAGCAGCCTAACGGGGGCTGGGTCGGATACGCAGTATTTT	CASSLTGAGSDTQYF
TRBV7-6	TRBJ1-4	many	-	TGTGCCAGCAGCTTAGAAGGGGGAGGGGCACCAAGTAATGAAAAACTGTTTTTT	CASSLEGGGAPSNEKLFF
TRBV20-1	TRBJ2-7	many	-	TGCAGTGCCCCATATAGCGCGGGCAAGGCCTACGAGCAGTACTTC	CSAPYSAGKAYEQYF
TRBV12-3/TRBV12-4	TRBJ1-1	many	-	TGTGCCAGCAGCCCCCAGGGAACCCAGCGTACTGAAGCTTTCTTT	CASSPQGTQRTEAFF
TRBV6-5	TRBJ1-6	many	TRBD1	TGTGCCAGCAGTTACTCGACAGGGGCGCATTCACCCCTCCACTTT	CASSYSTGAHSPLHF
TRBV20-1	TRBJ1-2	many	-	TGCAGTGCTAGAGTGGAGGGGAACTATGGCTACACCTTC	CSARVEGNYGYTF
TRBV5-5	TRBJ1-3	-	TRBD1	TGTGCCAGCAGCGCGGGGACAGGGTCCGGAAACACCATATATTTT	CASSAGTGSGNTIYF
TRBV18	TRBJ1-5	many	TRBD1	TGTGCCAGCTCATCGCAACAGGGGGATCAGCCCCAGCATTTT	CASSSQQGDQPQHF
TRBV9	TRBJ1-3	-	TRBD1	TGTGCCAGCAGCGAAACAGGGGGGTCTGGAAACACCATATATTTT	CASSETGGSGNTIYF
TRBV5-5	TRBJ2-1	few	TRBD2	TGTGCCAGCAGCTCGACAACTAGCGGGCTTAGCTCCTACAATGAGCAGTTCTTC	CASSSTTSGLSSYNEQFF
TRBV12-3/TRBV12-4	TRBJ2-7	-	-	TGTGCCAGCAGTTTACGGACGGGAACCTCCTACGAGCAGTACTTC	CASSLRTGTSYEQYF
TRBV24-1	TRBJ2-1	many	TRBD2	TGTGCCACCAGTGACACGACCGGGACTAGCGGCCAGCAGTTCTTC	CATSDTTGTSGQQFF
TRBV6-6	TRBJ1-1	-	-	TGTGCCAGCAGGTCGACGGTCTACACTGAAGCTTTCTTT	CASRSTVYTEAFF
TRBV5-4	TRBJ1-2	many	TRBD1	TGTGCCAGCAGCTTCCGGGACAGGGTGGCCGGGGGCTACACCTTC	CASSFRDRVAGGYTF
TRBV19	TRBJ2-1	many	TRBD1	TGTGCCACCTGGACAGGGTCCGGCAATGAGCAGTTCTTC	CATWTGSGNEQFF
TRBV4-1	TRBJ2-3	few	TRBD2	TGCGCCAGCAGCCAAGACACAGAGCGGACTAGCGGGGGGTTGGATACGCAGTATTTT	CASSQDTERTSGGLDTQYF
TRBV15	TRBJ2-1	-	-	TGTGCCACCAGCACCGCTGACGATAGGGCGAATGGGCAGTTCTTC	CATSTADDRANGQFF
TRBV20-1	TRBJ2-3	many	TRBD2	TGCAGTCCTCAACGGGGCGGGGGGACAGATACGCAGTATTTT	CSPQRGGGTDTQYF
TRBV20-1	TRBJ1-5	many	-	TGCAGTGCTAGTGCGGGGGGCGCCGGGAGTCAGCCCCAGCATTTT	CSASAGGAGSQPQHF
TRBV20-1	TRBJ2-7	many	TRBD2	TGCAGTGCTAGGGGGACTAGCGGGAGTTACGAGCAGTACTTC	CSARGTSGSYEQYF
TRBV6-1	TRBJ1-2	many	-	TGTGCCAGCAGTGAACGCAGGTTCGGCTACACCTTC	CASSERRFGYTF
TRBV15	TRBJ1-3	many	-	TGTGCCACCAGCAGAGATGGGGTTCCTGGAAACACCATATATTTT	CATSRDGVPGNTIYF
TRBV3-1	TRBJ2-5	many	TRBD2	TGTGCCAGCAGCCCCGGACTAGCAGTTCAAGAGACCCAGTACTTC	CASSPGLAVQETQYF